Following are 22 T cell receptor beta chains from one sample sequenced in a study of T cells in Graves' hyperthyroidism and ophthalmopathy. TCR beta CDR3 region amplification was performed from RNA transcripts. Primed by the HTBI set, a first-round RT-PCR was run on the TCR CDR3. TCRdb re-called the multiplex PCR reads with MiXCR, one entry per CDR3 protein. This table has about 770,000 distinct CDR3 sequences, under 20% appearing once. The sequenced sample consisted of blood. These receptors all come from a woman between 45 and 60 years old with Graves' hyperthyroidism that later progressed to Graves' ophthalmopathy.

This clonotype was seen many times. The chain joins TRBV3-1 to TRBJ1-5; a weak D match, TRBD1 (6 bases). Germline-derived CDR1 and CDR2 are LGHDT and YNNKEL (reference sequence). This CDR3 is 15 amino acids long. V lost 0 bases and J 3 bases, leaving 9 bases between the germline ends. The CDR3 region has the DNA TGTGCCAGCAGCCAAGATGGGGGCGTCAATCAGCCCCAGCATTTT. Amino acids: CASSQDGGVNQPQHF.

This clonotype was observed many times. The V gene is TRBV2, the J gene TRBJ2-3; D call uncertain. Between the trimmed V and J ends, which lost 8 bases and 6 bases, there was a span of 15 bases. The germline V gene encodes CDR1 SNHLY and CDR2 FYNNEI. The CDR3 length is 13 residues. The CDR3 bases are TGTGCCAGCCGGATACGGAACACGGATACGCAGTATTTT. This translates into CASRIRNTDTQYF.

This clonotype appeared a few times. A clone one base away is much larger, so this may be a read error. The CDR3 DNA is TGTGCCAGCAGCTTTGGGCGGGGGGGCTACAATGAGCAGTTCTTC. Amino acids: CASSFGRGGYNEQFF. The gene calls are TRBV5-5 and TRBJ2-1; TRBD2 aligns across 9 bases. V gave up 2 bases and J gave up 3 bases; unmatched junction bases: 3. The germline CDR1 and CDR2 sequences are SGHKS and YYEKEE (reference sequence). This CDR3 has 15 amino acids.

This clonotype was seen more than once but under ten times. In DNA, the CDR3 is TGTGCCAGCAGCTTGGAAGGGACGAACACCGGGGAGCTGTTTTTT. This gives the protein CASSLEGTNTGELFF. The chain employs TRBV5-5 and TRBJ2-2; D unclear. Between the trimmed V and J ends, which lost 0 bases and 0 bases, there was a span of 6 bases. CDR3 length: 15 residues. CDR1 is SGHKS and CDR2 is YYEKEE in the germline V gene (reference sequence).

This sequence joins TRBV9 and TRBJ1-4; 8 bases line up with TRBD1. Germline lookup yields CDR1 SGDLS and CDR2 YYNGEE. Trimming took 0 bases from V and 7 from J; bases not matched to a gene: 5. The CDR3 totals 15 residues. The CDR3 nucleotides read TGTGCCAGCAGCGTAGGGGACAGGCAGGTTGAAAAACTGTTTTTT. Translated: CASSVGDRQVEKLFF.

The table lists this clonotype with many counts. The CDR3 region is CSATGPTNEKLFF. CDR3 DNA sequence: TGCAGTGCTACAGGTCCAACTAATGAAAAACTGTTTTTT. This chain connects TRBV20-1 to TRBJ1-4; D not resolved. The ends were cut back, 4 bases at V and 0 bases at J, with 6 bases in the middle. This CDR3 has 13 amino acids. CDR1 is DFQATT, CDR2 SNEGSKA, per germline (reference sequence).

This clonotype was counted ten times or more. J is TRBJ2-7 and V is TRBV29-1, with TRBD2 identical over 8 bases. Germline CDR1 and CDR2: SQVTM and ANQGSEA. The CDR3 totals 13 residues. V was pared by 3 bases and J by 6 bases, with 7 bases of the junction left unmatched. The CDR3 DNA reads TGCAGCGTTGAGGTCGGGGGGGCCCTCGAGCAGTACTTC. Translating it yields CSVEVGGALEQYF.

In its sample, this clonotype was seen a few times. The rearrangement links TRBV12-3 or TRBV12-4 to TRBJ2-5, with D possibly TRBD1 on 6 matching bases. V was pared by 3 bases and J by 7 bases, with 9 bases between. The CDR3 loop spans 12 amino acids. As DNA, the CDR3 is TGTGCCAGCAGTTTGTTAGGGGGGACCCAGTACTTC. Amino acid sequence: CASSLLGGTQYF.

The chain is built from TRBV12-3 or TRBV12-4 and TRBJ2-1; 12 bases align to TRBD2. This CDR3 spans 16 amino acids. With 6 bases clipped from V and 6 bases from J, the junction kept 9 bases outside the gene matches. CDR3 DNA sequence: TGTGCCAGCAGCGACCACGGGACTAGCGGGTTCAATGAGCAGTTCTTC. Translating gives CASSDHGTSGFNEQFF.

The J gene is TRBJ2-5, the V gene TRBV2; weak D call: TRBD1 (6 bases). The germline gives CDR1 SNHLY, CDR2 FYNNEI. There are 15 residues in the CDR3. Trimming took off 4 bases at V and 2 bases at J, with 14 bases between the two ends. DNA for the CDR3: TGTGCCAGCAGTGGGCCGGGACACCTACAAGAGACCCAGTACTTC. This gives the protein CASSGPGHLQETQYF.

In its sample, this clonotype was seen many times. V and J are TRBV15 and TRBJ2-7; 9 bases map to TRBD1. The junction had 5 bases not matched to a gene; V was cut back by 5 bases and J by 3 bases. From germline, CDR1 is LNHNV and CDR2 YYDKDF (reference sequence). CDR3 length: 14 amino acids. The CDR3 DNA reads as TGTGCCACCAGCCGTGACAGGGGGAACTACGAGCAGTACTTC. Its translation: CATSRDRGNYEQYF.

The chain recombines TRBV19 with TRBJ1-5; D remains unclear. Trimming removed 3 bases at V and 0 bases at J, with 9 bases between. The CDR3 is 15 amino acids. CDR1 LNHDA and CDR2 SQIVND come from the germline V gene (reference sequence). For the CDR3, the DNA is TGTGCCAGTAGTATTTCCGGGATTAGCAATCAGCCCCAGCATTTT. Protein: CASSISGISNQPQHF.

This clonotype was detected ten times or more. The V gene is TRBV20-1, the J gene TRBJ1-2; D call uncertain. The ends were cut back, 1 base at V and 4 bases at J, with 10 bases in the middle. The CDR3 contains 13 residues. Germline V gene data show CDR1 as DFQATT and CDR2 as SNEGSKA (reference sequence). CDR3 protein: CSARVGNGYGYTF. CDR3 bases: TGCAGTGCTAGAGTGGGGAATGGCTATGGCTACACCTTC.

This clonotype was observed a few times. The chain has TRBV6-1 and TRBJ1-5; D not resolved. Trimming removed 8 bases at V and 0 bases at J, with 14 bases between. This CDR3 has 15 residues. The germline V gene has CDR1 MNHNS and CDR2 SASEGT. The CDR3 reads CASAAEGVSNQPQHF. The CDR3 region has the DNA TGTGCCAGCGCGGCGGAGGGCGTTAGCAATCAGCCCCAGCATTTT.

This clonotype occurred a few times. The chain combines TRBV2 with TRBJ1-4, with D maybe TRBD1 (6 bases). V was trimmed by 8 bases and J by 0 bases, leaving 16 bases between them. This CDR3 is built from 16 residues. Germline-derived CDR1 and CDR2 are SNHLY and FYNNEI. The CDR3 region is CASSMTGDTTNEKLFF. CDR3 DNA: TGTGCCAGCTCAATGACAGGCGATACAACTAATGAAAAACTGTTTTTT.

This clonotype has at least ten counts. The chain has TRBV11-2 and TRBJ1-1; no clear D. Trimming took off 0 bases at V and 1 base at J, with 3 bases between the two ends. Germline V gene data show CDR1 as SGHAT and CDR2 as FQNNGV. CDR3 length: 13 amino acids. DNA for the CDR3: TGTGCCAGCAGCTTAGAAAGGAACACTGAAGCTTTCTTT. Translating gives CASSLERNTEAFF.

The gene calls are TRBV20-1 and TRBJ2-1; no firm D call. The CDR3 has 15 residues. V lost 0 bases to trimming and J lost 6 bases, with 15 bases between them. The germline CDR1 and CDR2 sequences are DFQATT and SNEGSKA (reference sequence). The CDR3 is CSARDPDRSLNEQFF. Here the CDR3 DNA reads TGCAGTGCTAGAGATCCCGACCGCTCACTCAATGAGCAGTTCTTC.

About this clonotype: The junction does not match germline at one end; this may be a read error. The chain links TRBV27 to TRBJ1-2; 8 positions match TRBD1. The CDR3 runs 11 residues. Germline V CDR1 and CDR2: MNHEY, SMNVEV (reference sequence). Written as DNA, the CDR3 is TGTGCCAGCAGTCTCCGACAGGGGCGAGCCTTC. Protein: CASSLRQGRAF.

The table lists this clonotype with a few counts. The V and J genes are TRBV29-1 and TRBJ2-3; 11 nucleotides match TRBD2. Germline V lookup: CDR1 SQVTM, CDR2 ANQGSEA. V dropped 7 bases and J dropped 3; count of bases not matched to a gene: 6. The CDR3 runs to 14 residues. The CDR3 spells CSGNLAGGTDTQYF. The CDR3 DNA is TGCAGCGGAAACCTAGCGGGGGGTACAGATACGCAGTATTTT.

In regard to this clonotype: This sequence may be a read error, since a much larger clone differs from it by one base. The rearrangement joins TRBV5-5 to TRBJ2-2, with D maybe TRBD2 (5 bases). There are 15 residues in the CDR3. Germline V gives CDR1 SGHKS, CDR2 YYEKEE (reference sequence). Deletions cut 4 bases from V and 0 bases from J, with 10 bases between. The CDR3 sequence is CASSGLLPNTGELFF. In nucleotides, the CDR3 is TGTGCCAGCAGCGGACTTCTGCCGAACACCGGGGAGCTGTTTTTT. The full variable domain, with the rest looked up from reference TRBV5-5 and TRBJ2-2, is DAGVTQSPTHLIKTRGQQVTLRCSPISGHKSVSWYQQVLGQGPQFIFQYYEKEERGRGNFPDRFSARQFPNYSSELNVNALLLGDSALYLCASSGLLPNTGELFFGEGSRLTVL.

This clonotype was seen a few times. The CDR3 region has the DNA TGTGCCAGCGAGGGGGGAGATACGCAGTATTTT. Residues: CASEGGDTQYF. This rearrangement joins TRBV27 to TRBJ2-3; the D gene could be TRBD1 or TRBD2 (6 bases each). V was shortened by 8 bases and J by 5 bases, with 8 bases between the two germline ends. Germline V gene lookup returns CDR1 MNHEY and CDR2 SMNVEV (reference sequence). This CDR3 region has 11 residues.

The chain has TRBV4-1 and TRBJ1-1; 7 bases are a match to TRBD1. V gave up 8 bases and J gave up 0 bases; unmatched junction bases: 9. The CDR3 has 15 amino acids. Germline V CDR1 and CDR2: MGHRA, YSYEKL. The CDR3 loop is CASRPTGSLNTEAFF. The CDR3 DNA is TGCGCCAGCCGCCCGACAGGGTCCTTGAACACTGAAGCTTTCTTT.